The clone carrying this TCR beta chain was detected only once. Only in-frame clones appear in the TCRdb table, and some are missing; sequencing was by immunoSEQ multiplex PCR. The table records over a million clones, more than 95% of them present only once. The sample comes from a study of shared clonotypes between healthy human individuals. The CDR3 totals 16 residues. The junction had 12 bases not matched to a gene; V was cut back by 6 bases and J by 6 bases. The V gene's germline CDR1 is WNHNN and CDR2 SYGVQD (reference sequence). What was sequenced was naive CD4+ T cells sorted from blood. Subset reported: CD45RA+ positively selected. The chain combines TRBV10-1 with TRBJ2-7; 12 bases agree with TRBD2. The clonotype comes from a man in his thirties or forties in good health. CDR3 nucleotide sequence: TGCGCCAGCAGCGACCGGAGACTAGCGGGAGTAGGCGAGCAGTACTTC. It is translated as CASSDRRLAGVGEQYF.